The 25 T cell receptor beta chains below were found in one sample sequenced in a study of T cells in Graves' hyperthyroidism and ophthalmopathy. Authors of the study amplified TCR beta CDR3 regions from RNA transcripts. First-round RT-PCR targeting the TCR CDR3 was performed with the HTBI primer set. TCRdb independently ran MiXCR on the multiplex PCR reads; one entry per CDR3 protein. The data hold 300,000 to 350,000 distinct CDR3 sequences, with under 25% observed a single time. The material sequenced was blood. All receptors come from a woman in her forties or fifties with Graves' hyperthyroidism.

This clonotype was counted ten times or more. The chain uses TRBV4-1 and TRBJ2-3; D may be TRBD1 (6 bases). The length of the CDR3 is 14 residues. V dropped 6 bases and J dropped 1 base, with 11 bases sitting between them. Germline CDR1 and CDR2: MGHRA and YSYEKL. The CDR3 here is CASSRDIGTDTQYF. CDR3 nucleotides: TGCGCCAGCAGTCGGGACATCGGCACAGATACGCAGTATTTT.

This clonotype occurred many times. This chain joins TRBV20-1 and TRBJ2-2; TRBD1 might be the D (5 bases). Germline lookup yields CDR1 DFQATT and CDR2 SNEGSKA (reference sequence). This CDR3 spans 15 amino acids. V was shortened by 7 bases and J by 6 bases, with 21 bases between the two germline ends. The DNA of the CDR3 is TGCAGTGTTATGAATGGGCAGGGTCTGGCCGGGGAGCTGTTTTTT. Amino acids: CSVMNGQGLAGELFF.

This clonotype was seen at least ten times. The genes are TRBV5-1 and TRBJ2-1, with D hard to call. This CDR3 is 14 amino acids long. Trimming removed 4 bases from V and 8 bases from J, with 16 bases in between. Germline V gene lookup returns CDR1 SGHRS and CDR2 YFSETQ. In DNA, the CDR3 is TGCGCCAGCAGCGACTCTAGTGAGTTGGATGAGCAGTTCTTC. Protein product: CASSDSSELDEQFF. The whole variable domain, filled in from reference TRBV5-1 and TRBJ2-1, reads KAGVTQTPRYLIKTRGQQVTLSCSPISGHRSVSWYQQTPGQGLQFLFEYFSETQRNKGNFPGRFSGRQFSNSRSEMNVSTLELGDSALYLCASSDSSELDEQFFGPGTRLTVL.

This clonotype was seen many times. The V call is TRBV11-2, the J call TRBJ2-1; D uncertain. The CDR3 totals 15 residues. Trimming left V 2 bases short and J 2 bases short, with 10 bases between. Germline CDR1 SGHAT, CDR2 FQNNGV. CDR3: CASSLIGGAYNEQFF. The CDR3 bases are TGTGCCAGCAGCTTAATTGGCGGAGCCTACAATGAGCAGTTCTTC.

The chain combines TRBV29-1 with TRBJ1-1, with 7 bases lining up with TRBD1. V shed 3 bases, J shed 2 bases, and the junction held 3 bases outside the gene matches. This CDR3 has 13 residues. Looked up from germline, CDR1 is SQVTM and CDR2 is ANQGSEA. The CDR3 loop is CSVDLGGNTEAFF. CDR3 DNA: TGCAGCGTTGATTTAGGGGGCAACACTGAAGCTTTCTTT.

This clonotype was counted only a few times. The rearrangement links TRBV20-1 to TRBJ2-5; 9 positions match TRBD2. V gave up 0 bases and J gave up 1 base; unmatched junction bases: 9. Germline V lookup: CDR1 DFQATT, CDR2 SNEGSKA (reference sequence). This CDR3 comprises 17 residues. In DNA form, the CDR3 reads TGCAGTGCTAGAGATATGAGTAGCGGGGGAGTCCAAGAGACCCAGTACTTC. As protein: CSARDMSSGGVQETQYF.

This clonotype was observed at least ten times. V gene TRBV5-1 combines with J gene TRBJ2-1, with 9 bases aligning to TRBD2. This CDR3 is built from 14 residues. With 1 base clipped from V and 7 bases from J, the junction kept 3 bases outside the gene matches. The germline V gene has CDR1 SGHRS and CDR2 YFSETQ. This CDR3 reads CASSLLAGRNEQFF. CDR3 nucleotide sequence: TGCGCCAGCAGCTTGCTAGCGGGAAGGAATGAGCAGTTCTTC.

This clonotype was counted at least ten times. The genes are TRBV3-1 and TRBJ2-7, with D maybe TRBD2 (6 bases). The germline gives CDR1 LGHDT, CDR2 YNNKEL (reference sequence). With 4 bases removed from V and 9 bases from J, the gap between germline ends came to 13 bases. The CDR3 has 12 amino acids. CDR3 DNA: TGTGCCAGCAGCCTTTGGGACTCTAGGCAGTACTTC. Its translation: CASSLWDSRQYF.

At least ten counts were recorded for this clonotype. The chain is built from TRBV27 and TRBJ1-5; D might be TRBD1 (6 bases). The CDR3 is made up of 15 amino acids. CDR1 and CDR2 from the germline V gene are MNHEY and SMNVEV (reference sequence). Trimming pared 6 bases from V and 0 bases from J, leaving 12 bases between. In nucleotides, the CDR3 is TGTGCCAGCAGCACGAGGACAGATAGCAATCAGCCCCAGCATTTT. Its protein product is CASSTRTDSNQPQHF.

This clonotype was observed a handful of times. The V and J genes are TRBV24-1 and TRBJ1-4; no reliable D call. Germline CDR1 and CDR2: KGHDR and SFDVKD. V lost 0 bases and J lost 8, with 12 bases in between. The CDR3 is 15 amino acids. The CDR3 protein is CATSDLGHDGEKLFF. The CDR3, as DNA: TGTGCCACCAGTGATTTGGGTCATGACGGCGAAAAACTGTTTTTT.

This clonotype was observed many times. V gene TRBV11-1 combines with J gene TRBJ2-1, with D perhaps TRBD1 (5 bases). Looked up from germline, CDR1 is SGHAT and CDR2 is FQDESV (reference sequence). This CDR3 has 16 residues. V was pared by 2 bases and J by 1 base, with 12 bases between. In DNA, the CDR3 is TGTGCCAGCAGCTTATTAAAGGGGCGGTCCTACAATGAGCAGTTCTTC. Protein: CASSLLKGRSYNEQFF.

The chain employs TRBV3-1 and TRBJ1-2; D remains ambiguous. Trimming removed 6 bases at V and 8 bases at J, with 28 bases between. Germline-derived CDR1 and CDR2 are LGHDT and YNNKEL (reference sequence). The CDR3 totals 17 residues. The CDR3: CASRRWAGSAIGQGYTF. CDR3 DNA: TGTGCCAGCAGACGCTGGGCAGGCTCCGCCATTGGCCAGGGCTACACCTTC.

The DNA for the CDR3 is TGTGCCAGCAGCTCGGATGGGGGGAGGAATGAGCAGTTCTTC. Protein: CASSSDGGRNEQFF. The rearrangement joins TRBV5-5 to TRBJ2-1; perhaps TRBD2 as D (6 bases). The germline V gene encodes CDR1 SGHKS and CDR2 YYEKEE (reference sequence). The V end was cut by 3 bases, the J end by 7 bases, with 14 bases between. The CDR3 length is 14 residues.

This clonotype came up many times. The chain is built from TRBV5-1 and TRBJ1-1; D not certain. With 0 bases removed from V and 1 base from J, the gap between germline ends came to 10 bases. This CDR3 is built from 15 residues. Germline V gives CDR1 SGHRS, CDR2 YFSETQ. The CDR3 coding sequence is TGCGCCAGCAGCTTGGAGCGACAAGGGAACACTGAAGCTTTCTTT. This encodes CASSLERQGNTEAFF.

Regarding this clonotype: In this CDR3 the conserved last residue, phenylalanine or tryptophan, is missing, so a read error is likely. CDR3 loop: CSARGIGPANHEQYP. The CDR3, as DNA: TGCAGTGCTAGAGGTATAGGACCCGCGAATCACGAGCAGTACCCC. V and J are TRBV20-1 and TRBJ2-7; D not resolved. V was cut by 1 base and J by 5 bases, with 18 bases left in between. The CDR3 spans 15 residues. Per germline, CDR1 DFQATT and CDR2 SNEGSKA (reference sequence).

This clonotype was seen repeatedly, ten times or more. The chain has TRBV12-5 and TRBJ2-1, with D tentatively TRBD1 or TRBD2 (6 bases each). V was clipped by 4 bases and J by 3 bases, with 16 bases between them. CDR1 is LGHNT, CDR2 FRNRAP, per germline. The CDR3 is 16 amino acids. The CDR3 protein is CASGSQVRGLYNEQFF. The DNA for the CDR3 is TGTGCTAGTGGTTCCCAAGTTCGGGGGCTCTACAATGAGCAGTTCTTC.

This clonotype appeared many times. This chain uses TRBV20-1 with TRBJ2-5; TRBD2 aligns across 8 bases. Germline V lookup: CDR1 DFQATT, CDR2 SNEGSKA (reference sequence). V lost 0 bases to trimming and J lost 1 base; unmatched junction nucleotides: 10. The CDR3 runs 17 residues. CDR3 sequence reads: CSARDLTARGGQETQYF. The CDR3 DNA reads as TGCAGTGCTAGAGACCTAACAGCCCGGGGGGGCCAAGAGACCCAGTACTTC.

This clonotype was recorded many times. The V and J genes are TRBV27 and TRBJ1-5, with D perhaps matching TRBD1 (5 bases). The V gene's germline CDR1 is MNHEY and CDR2 SMNVEV (reference sequence). The CDR3 runs to 18 residues. Trimming took 5 bases from V and 1 from J, leaving 21 bases between them. Here the CDR3 DNA reads TGTGCCAGCAGTGCCTCGGTGACAGCTTATACGAGCAATCAGCCCCAGCATTTT. Translated: CASSASVTAYTSNQPQHF.

The chain links TRBV5-5 to TRBJ1-1; 7 bases match TRBD1. J gave up 2 bases and V 0 bases, and 16 bases lay outside the gene matches. This CDR3 region has 19 residues. The germline V gene has CDR1 SGHKS and CDR2 YYEKEE (reference sequence). CDR3 in amino acids: CASSLDLIYLGQRNTEAFF. In DNA, the CDR3 is TGTGCCAGCAGCTTGGACCTTATATACCTGGGACAGCGAAACACTGAAGCTTTCTTT.

The CDR3 region is CASSQTRGADTQYF. The CDR3 DNA is TGTGCCAGCAGCCAGACCAGGGGGGCAGATACGCAGTATTTT. The chain is built from TRBV3-1 and TRBJ2-3; tentatively, D is TRBD1 (7 bases). The CDR3 is 14 amino acids. The V gene lost 3 bases and the J gene lost 4 bases, with 11 bases spanning the gap. Germline assignment: CDR1 LGHDT and CDR2 YNNKEL (reference sequence).

The V gene is TRBV11-2, the J gene TRBJ2-7, with D possibly being TRBD1 (6 bases). The CDR3 loop spans 16 amino acids. Deletions cut 4 bases from V and 2 bases from J, with 18 bases between. Germline V gene sequence: CDR1 SGHAT, CDR2 FQNNGV. This chain's CDR3 is CASSSDTGHLTYEQYF. The CDR3 nucleotides read TGTGCCAGCAGCTCAGACACGGGACACCTAACCTACGAGCAGTACTTC.

This clonotype showed up many times. This rearrangement joins TRBV5-8 to TRBJ2-7; D is undetermined. The V end was cut by 6 bases, the J end by 3 bases, with 16 bases between. Germline V CDR1 and CDR2: SGHTS, YDEGEE. CDR3 length equals 14 residues. The CDR3 DNA sequence: TGTGCCAGCAAAACGGTTCTGACGGGCTACGAGCAGTACTTC. This codes for CASKTVLTGYEQYF.

The sample holds a few counts of this clonotype. The V gene is TRBV3-1, the J gene TRBJ1-1; TRBD1 is a possible D gene (5 bases). The CDR3 is 14 amino acids. Trimming removed 5 bases from V and 8 bases from J, with 18 bases in between. From germline, CDR1 is LGHDT and CDR2 YNNKEL (reference sequence). The CDR3 bases are TGTGCCAGCAGCATTCTGACGGCCGGGGCGGAAGCTTTCTTT. Its translation: CASSILTAGAEAFF.

This chain joins TRBV15 and TRBJ1-2, with D unresolved. V was pared by 5 bases and J by 3 bases, with 16 bases between. In germline, CDR1 is LNHNV, CDR2 YYDKDF (reference sequence). This CDR3 has 15 amino acids. The CDR3 coding sequence is TGTGCCACCAGCCAGAGCGAGGGCAGATACTATGGCTACACCTTC. Translated, it gives CATSQSEGRYYGYTF.

The rearrangement links TRBV20-1 to TRBJ1-2; a possible D gene is TRBD1 (5 bases). This CDR3 comprises 15 residues. Germline CDR1 DFQATT, CDR2 SNEGSKA (reference sequence). With 0 bases removed from V and 1 base from J, the gap between germline ends came to 12 bases. The CDR3 spells CSARDIDSLNYGYTF. The CDR3 coding sequence is TGCAGTGCTAGAGATATAGACAGTCTTAACTATGGCTACACCTTC.